This TCR beta chain was documented in a study of CD4 T cells in relation to SARS-CoV-2 and coronaviruses (dated by TCRdb to the early 2020s). Some background on the complete study: In the ViraFEST assay, PBMCs were cultured with antigen for under 13 days, after which TCR beta CDR3s were sequenced to identify antigen-specific clonal expansions. An HIV-1 Nef peptide pool or a culture without peptide was used as the negative reference condition. Shared crossreactive spike epitopes were mapped to their HLA restriction using patient-derived lymphoblastoid cell lines. At the level of individual TCR clonotypes, the study measured memory CD4+ T cell crossreactivity between SARS-CoV-2 spike protein and common cold coronavirus spike proteins. The Adaptive Biotechnologies TCR-sequencing kit was used for samples from three pre-COVID donors and for the naive versus memory experiments, whereas the other data were Illumina-based. For other donors in the study, expansion assays were sequenced with a different, Illumina-based TCR-beta assay.

A remark on this clone: The target of this receptor is not known. Per-base qualities were not stored, and no clone one base away is much larger.

CD4+ T cells from unexposed donors were collected before the COVID-19 pandemic (2011-2018). Following 10 days of culture, the EasySep CD4+ T cell isolation kit was used to isolate CD4+ T cells. As cell number allowed, CD4+ T cells from unexposed donors were tested for reactivity to SARS-CoV-2 S and N and to four common cold coronavirus spike pools. Each well held 2 million or so PBMCs cultured in IMDM containing approximately 4.7% human AB serum and around 10 IU/ml IL-2. Half of the culture medium was replaced with fresh IL-2-containing medium on days 3 and 7. In general, every peptide culture condition was set up in three replicate wells. The leukapheresis product used for the unexposed donors was purchased from a commercial source. Ficoll-Paque PLUS gradient centrifugation was used to isolate PBMCs from either whole blood or leukapheresis product. PBMCs were either cryopreserved at -140°C or used fresh in the expansion assay. The QIAamp Micro DNA Kit was used to extract genomic DNA from the CD4+ T cells.

Counted from cysteine to phenylalanine, this CDR3 has 14 amino acids. Here the CDR3 DNA is all that survives: 42 bases in frame from base 1. The germline V gene sets CDR1 to SGHTA and CDR2 to FQGNSA. V sheds 1 base and J sheds 7 bases, leaving 13 bases between their ends. The method was the immunoSEQ multiplex PCR assay. As for the authors' bioinformatics: During preprocessing, nonproductive sequences were removed, as were CDR3s that did not start with C, did not end with F or W, or were shorter than 7 amino acids. Antigen-specific clonotypes were called with the MANAFEST web app on the basis of expansion relative to the reference and to other culture wells. A clone was considered positive if the clone showed significant expansion compared with the reference culture in 2 of 3 replicate wells at an FDR below 0.05. For a clone to be considered positive, significant expansion relative to all other tandem wells and an odds ratio above 5 were also required. After three terminal residues were trimmed from each end, CDR3 homology was quantified as pairwise Levenshtein distance using the stringdist R package. TCRdb took this table from immuneACCESS and kept in-frame rearrangements with V and J called. Such tables lack part of the clones; where checked against another copy, unresolved V genes explain under half of the gap, and the rest is unexplained. Clonal size and the V and J genes are those of that table, whereas D and trimming came from the DNA. The sample table contains roughly 21,000 clones; only one count was recorded for about three quarters of them. The top ten clonotypes cover 16% of the sample.

The research as a whole found: Crossreactive clones showed significantly weaker SARS-CoV-2-driven expansion than monoreactive clones, consistent with antigenic imprinting. Because the crossreactivity analysis focused on spike protein, crossreactivity against other viral proteins was not assessed. The study was limited by small numbers of patients and tested TCRs. In around three fifths of donors, memory CD4+ clonotypes turned up that crossrecognized SARS-CoV-2 and at least one common cold coronavirus spike. No donor contributed both pre-pandemic and post-infection samples, which limited tracing the source of pre-existing responses.

Sample: CD4+ T cells from PBMCs, cultured in vitro. The V gene is TRBV7-2 and the J gene is TRBJ1-1; D gene: possibly TRBD1, on 6 matching bases. The TCR comes from a human donor in good health. This receptor has the CDR3 CASSLGAGEIEAFF. At the DNA level, the sequence is TGTGCCAGCAGCTTAGGTGCAGGGGAGATTGAAGCTTTCTTT.